The clone carrying this T cell receptor beta chain was seen a few times. Trimming took 6 bases from V and 0 from J; bases not matched to a gene: 4. The CDR3 length is 16 residues. The germline gives CDR1 SNHLY, CDR2 FYNNEI. This entry comes from a study of T cells of healthy individuals. TCRdb processed the 5' RACE reads anew with MiXCR; each CDR3 protein has one entry. Of 50,000 to 55,000 distinct CDR3 sequences in the sample, roughly 14% were seen once. The chain links TRBV2 to TRBJ2-1; 11 bases map to TRBD1. The sequence was obtained from a human donor in good health. The CDR3: CASRDRGLSSYNEQFF. CDR3 in DNA: TGTGCCAGCAGGGACAGGGGGCTATCCTCCTACAATGAGCAGTTCTTC.